This entry is about one T cell receptor (beta chain). Its specificity is not known. Naive CD8 cells were CD45RO-negative, positively selected for CCR7, excluding terminally differentiated effector memory CD45RA+ cells. The CDR3 spans 19 residues. The germline CDR1 and CDR2 sequences are SEHNR and FQNEAQ (reference sequence). V gave up 5 bases and J gave up 0 bases, with 23 bases separating them. This entry belongs to a study of shared clonotypes between healthy human individuals. Study findings and constraints: Lower generation probabilities were found for non-shared clonotypes than for those shared by all four donors.

Sequencing was performed with immunoSEQ multiplex PCR; in TCRdb, only in-frame clones are kept and a portion is missing. The sample holds more than 600,000 clones, about 91% seen once. J is TRBJ1-5 and V is TRBV7-9; D not resolved. Sample: naive CD8+ T cells sorted from blood. This TCR was sampled from a young man in good health. CDR3 nucleotide sequence: TGTGCCAGCAGCCCCGCGGTTCGGGTCGGAGATAATAGCAATCAGCCCCAGCATTTT. Amino acid sequence: CASSPAVRVGDNSNQPQHF.